This entry lists 26 T cell receptor beta chains sequenced from one sample in a study of T cell responses to AZD1222 COVID-19 vaccine. Sequenced by immunoSEQ multiplex PCR; TCRdb stores in-frame clones only, minus some. The repertoire holds approximately 140,000 clones, with about 94% as singletons. This specimen consisted of peripheral blood, obtained on day 0 of AZD1222 vaccination. The receptor set was obtained from an adult in good health.

This chain connects TRBV5-4 to TRBJ1-1, with D uncertain. The V end was cut by 4 bases, the J end by 7 bases, with 11 bases between. The germline V gene has CDR1 SGHNT and CDR2 YYREEE (reference sequence). This CDR3 is 12 amino acids long. CDR3 in DNA: TGTGCCAGCAGCCAAGTTACGGGTGAAGCTTTCTTT. This translates into CASSQVTGEAFF.

This clone appeared a single time. The rearrangement links TRBV5-1 to TRBJ2-1; 7 positions match TRBD2. Unmatched junction bases numbered 2, after V lost 2 bases and J lost 6 bases. Per the germline V gene, CDR1 is SGHRS and CDR2 is YFSETQ. The CDR3 contains 13 residues. The CDR3 sequence: CASSLWGGNEQFF. CDR3 bases: TGCGCCAGCAGCTTATGGGGGGGCAATGAGCAGTTCTTC.

This chain uses TRBV9 with TRBJ2-1; D perhaps matches TRBD2 (6 bases). V was shortened by 3 bases and J by 7 bases, with 17 bases between the two germline ends. From germline, CDR1 is SGDLS and CDR2 YYNGEE. The CDR3 consists of 15 residues. The CDR3 sequence is CASSAEMAGRNEQFF. Here the CDR3 DNA reads TGTGCCAGCAGCGCCGAGATGGCGGGGCGGAATGAGCAGTTCTTC.

The gene calls are TRBV18 and TRBJ2-2; possible D gene TRBD1, 6 bases. The CDR3 spans 18 residues. Germline V gene data show CDR1 as KGHSH and CDR2 as LQKENI. V was cut by 4 bases and J by 4 bases, with 22 bases left in between. The chain's CDR3 is CASSLAFSNRASTGELFF. The CDR3 coding sequence is TGTGCCAGCTCACTAGCGTTCTCAAACAGGGCCTCCACCGGGGAGCTGTTTTTT.

V usage is TRBV2 and J usage is TRBJ2-3; D is possibly TRBD2 (6 bases). V dropped 3 bases and J dropped 7 bases, with 20 bases sitting between them. This CDR3 spans 16 amino acids. Germline V gene sequence: CDR1 SNHLY, CDR2 FYNNEI. CDR3 sequence: CASSDVGTGVLNTQYF. CDR3 coding DNA: TGTGCCAGCAGTGATGTAGGGACTGGGGTTTTGAATACGCAGTATTTT.

The chain carries TRBV9 and TRBJ1-2, with D tentatively TRBD1 (5 bases). Trimming removed 3 bases at V and 7 bases at J, with 10 bases between. From germline, CDR1 is SGDLS and CDR2 YYNGEE. This CDR3 has 12 amino acids. The CDR3 DNA reads TGTGCCAGCAGCGCCTTGGGGGTTGGCTACACCTTC. This gives the protein CASSALGVGYTF.

The V call is TRBV6-2 or TRBV6-3, the J call TRBJ2-1, with a weak D call TRBD2 (6 bases). Trimming removed 4 bases from V and 4 bases from J, with 14 bases in between. Germline assignment: CDR1 MNHEY and CDR2 SVGEGT. This CDR3 is 15 amino acids long. CDR3 in amino acids: CASSLLAKEYNEQFF. The CDR3 DNA reads as TGTGCCAGCAGTTTACTAGCAAAAGAATACAATGAGCAGTTCTTC.

The chain is built from TRBV28 and TRBJ1-5; D remains unclear. Germline assignment: CDR1 MDHEN and CDR2 SYDVKM. V was shortened by 3 bases and J by 5 bases, with 11 bases between the two germline ends. This CDR3 comprises 14 residues. The CDR3 loop is CASSFGPRDQPQHF. In nucleotides, the CDR3 is TGTGCCAGCAGTTTCGGCCCGAGGGATCAGCCCCAGCATTTT.

The rearrangement uses TRBV7-2 and TRBJ2-3, with 7 bases fitting TRBD2. The CDR3 runs to 13 residues. Germline V gene sequence: CDR1 SGHTA, CDR2 FQGNSA. V lost 4 bases to trimming and J lost 13 bases; unmatched junction nucleotides: 11. CDR3 region: CASSSSQGRGEYF. Written as DNA, the CDR3 is TGTGCCAGCAGCTCTAGCCAGGGCCGGGGGGAGTATTTT.

The chain couples TRBV4-1 to TRBJ2-7; D remains unclear. CDR1 MGHRA and CDR2 YSYEKL come from the germline V gene. Trimming removed 1 base from V and 2 bases from J, with 12 bases in between. The CDR3 spans 15 residues. DNA for the CDR3: TGCGCCAGCAGCCAAGTTAGTAAATACCCCTACGAGCAGTACTTC. It is translated as CASSQVSKYPYEQYF.

The chain links TRBV12-3 or TRBV12-4 to TRBJ1-2, with no clear D. This CDR3 region has 12 residues. V shed 5 bases and J shed 5 bases, with 9 bases lying between them. The CDR3 sequence is CASSADGYGYTF. DNA for the CDR3: TGTGCCAGCAGTGCCGACGGGTATGGCTACACCTTC.

The chain employs TRBV28 and TRBJ2-5, with D maybe TRBD2 (6 bases). The CDR3 totals 15 residues. Looked up from germline, CDR1 is MDHEN and CDR2 is SYDVKM. The germline V and J ends were trimmed by 6 bases and 1 base, with 15 bases remaining between them. The CDR3 coding sequence is TGTGCCAGCAGCAGCGGAGGGCAGGGCCAAGAGACCCAGTACTTC. It codes for CASSSGGQGQETQYF.

The gene calls are TRBV5-4 and TRBJ1-4; TRBD1 is a possible D gene (6 bases). CDR1 and CDR2 (germline): SGHNT, YYREEE (reference sequence). The CDR3 has 13 residues. The V end was cut by 9 bases, the J end by 13 bases, with 22 bases between. For the CDR3, the DNA is TGTGCCACCTGCGGACAGTCTATCGTGCGACTGTTTTTT. This sequence encodes CATCGQSIVRLFF.

V is TRBV20-1 and J is TRBJ1-4; a possible D gene is TRBD1 (6 bases). The CDR3 has 15 residues. Germline CDR1 is DFQATT and CDR2 is SNEGSKA (reference sequence). The V end lost 3 bases, the J end lost 5 bases, and 16 bases lay between the germline ends. The CDR3 region has the DNA TGCAGTGCTAGTGGAGCGACAGGCTCCAATGAAAAACTGTTTTTT. Residues: CSASGATGSNEKLFF.

The chain uses TRBV27 and TRBJ1-6; unclear D gene. Germline loops: CDR1 MNHEY, CDR2 SMNVEV (reference sequence). The germline V and J ends were trimmed by 5 bases and 2 bases, with 7 bases remaining between them. The CDR3 runs 14 residues. The CDR3 loop is CASSREPYNSPLHF. The CDR3 DNA is TGTGCCAGCAGTCGCGAACCCTATAATTCACCCCTCCACTTT.

The chain recombines TRBV28 with TRBJ1-3; no clear D. Trimming removed 5 bases at V and 0 bases at J, with 20 bases between. CDR3 length: 18 amino acids. From germline, CDR1 is MDHEN and CDR2 SYDVKM. Written as DNA, the CDR3 is TGTGCCAGCAGTCTCCGACCAAAGACACGTCTCTCTGGAAACACCATATATTTT. Amino acid sequence: CASSLRPKTRLSGNTIYF.

This chain links TRBV5-8 with TRBJ2-1, with D uncertain. Trimming took off 0 bases at V and 0 bases at J, with 7 bases between the two ends. CDR3 length: 15 amino acids. Germline lookup yields CDR1 SGHTS and CDR2 YDEGEE. The CDR3: CASSLVVLSYNEQFF. The CDR3 DNA follows: TGTGCCAGCAGCTTGGTCGTCCTCTCCTACAATGAGCAGTTCTTC. Together with reference TRBV5-8 and TRBJ2-1, the CDR3 gives the full variable domain: EAGVTQSPTHLIKTRGQQATLRCSPISGHTSVYWYQQALGLGLQFLLWYDEGEERNRGNFPPRFSGRQFPNYSSELNVNALELEDSALYLCASSLVVLSYNEQFFGPGTRLTVL.

The V and J genes are TRBV19 and TRBJ2-1; 10 bases map to TRBD2. In germline, CDR1 is LNHDA, CDR2 SQIVND (reference sequence). The CDR3 totals 15 residues. With 4 bases clipped from V and 6 bases from J, the junction kept 6 bases outside the gene matches. CDR3 amino acids: CASSNLAGVSNEQFF. CDR3 DNA sequence: TGTGCCAGTAGTAATCTAGCGGGAGTCTCCAATGAGCAGTTCTTC.

This clone was seen once. V and J are TRBV30 and TRBJ1-4; D not resolved. This CDR3 region has 14 residues. Germline V gene data show CDR1 as GTSNPN and CDR2 as SVGIG (reference sequence). The V end was cut by 4 bases, the J end by 0 bases, with 9 bases between. The CDR3 loop reads CAWNRKSTNEKLFF. The CDR3 DNA sequence: TGTGCCTGGAACCGAAAGTCAACTAATGAAAAACTGTTTTTT.

The chain is built from TRBV28 and TRBJ2-3; D perhaps matches TRBD2 (6 bases). The CDR3 is 15 residues long. V lost 7 bases and J lost 3, with 17 bases in between. From germline, CDR1 is MDHEN and CDR2 SYDVKM. The DNA for the CDR3 is TGTGCCAGCACCCTCGGTGGGGGGATGACAGATACGCAGTATTTT. Translation gives CASTLGGGMTDTQYF.

This chain uses TRBV2 with TRBJ2-1; the D gene could be TRBD1 or TRBD2 (5 bases each). Germline assignment: CDR1 SNHLY and CDR2 FYNNEI. The V end lost 4 bases, the J end lost 6 bases, and 10 bases lay between the germline ends. CDR3 size: 13 residues. DNA of the CDR3: TGTGCCAGCAGTGGGGGGATTGGCAATGAGCAGTTCTTC. Protein product: CASSGGIGNEQFF.

The rearrangement joins TRBV11-2 to TRBJ2-5; 10 positions agree with TRBD1. CDR3 length: 15 residues. V gave up 4 bases and J gave up 5 bases; unmatched junction bases: 7. Germline CDR1 SGHAT, CDR2 FQNNGV. The CDR3 sequence is CASSSTGGMLETQYF. The CDR3 coding sequence is TGTGCCAGCAGCTCGACAGGGGGCATGCTGGAGACCCAGTACTTC.

The chain is built from TRBV30 and TRBJ1-5; 10 positions match TRBD1. Unmatched junction bases numbered 8, after V lost 2 bases and J lost 7 bases. CDR1 and CDR2 from the germline V gene are GTSNPN and SVGIG (reference sequence). The CDR3 covers 15 residues. CDR3 loop: CAWSSGQGVWQPQHF. CDR3 DNA sequence: TGTGCCTGGAGTTCAGGACAGGGGGTTTGGCAGCCCCAGCATTTT.

This clone was seen once. V and J are TRBV28 and TRBJ1-1; weak D call: TRBD1 (5 bases). V lost 7 bases, J lost 4 bases, and 16 bases lay in between. The CDR3 length is 14 residues. The germline gives CDR1 MDHEN, CDR2 SYDVKM. Here the CDR3 reads CASTSTWGVTEAFF. The CDR3 DNA is TGTGCCAGCACCTCAACCTGGGGGGTCACTGAAGCTTTCTTT.

The chain combines TRBV28 with TRBJ1-1, with 9 bases fitting TRBD1. This CDR3 spans 16 amino acids. Germline-derived CDR1 and CDR2 are MDHEN and SYDVKM. V lost 4 bases, J lost 6 bases, and 12 bases stayed unmatched. The CDR3 DNA is TGTGCCAGCAGTTCCGGGGTGAGAGGGACAGGGCCTGAAGCTTTCTTT. Its protein product is CASSSGVRGTGPEAFF.

This clone came up once. The V call is TRBV6-2 or TRBV6-3, the J call TRBJ1-2; unclear D gene. The CDR3 totals 14 residues. Germline assignment: CDR1 MNHEY and CDR2 SVGEGT. V was trimmed by 1 base and J by 3 bases, leaving 9 bases between them. CDR3 DNA: TGTGCCAGCAGTTACTTTGGGTCTGACTATGGCTACACCTTC. This encodes CASSYFGSDYGYTF.